The 24 T cell receptor beta chains given below trace back to one sample, sequenced in a study of cytomegalovirus exposure and HLA in healthy donors. Generated by immunoSEQ multiplex PCR, the TCRdb table keeps only in-frame clones and is missing some. The data show 150,000 to 200,000 clones, over 65% seen once. Sample: PBMCs. These receptors all stem from a man aged 18 to 29 in good health and CMV-seropositive.

This chain links TRBV19 with TRBJ1-2, with 8 bases matching TRBD1. Germline values: CDR1 LNHDA, CDR2 SQIVND (reference sequence). V dropped 4 bases and J dropped 4; count of bases not matched to a gene: 8. The CDR3 loop spans 15 amino acids. The CDR3 region is CASSTGQGTGYGYTF. The CDR3 DNA sequence: TGTGCCAGTAGTACAGGACAGGGAACAGGCTATGGCTACACCTTC.

This clone was observed once. The chain employs TRBV18 and TRBJ2-2; D perhaps matches TRBD1 (6 bases). The CDR3 consists of 15 residues. The V end lost 1 base, the J end lost 4 bases, and 10 bases lay between the germline ends. Germline CDR1 KGHSH, CDR2 LQKENI. This CDR3 is CASSPLQGTTGELFF. Here the CDR3 DNA reads TGTGCCAGCTCACCACTACAGGGAACCACCGGGGAGCTGTTTTTT.

In its sample, this clone was seen once. The rearrangement joins TRBV27 to TRBJ1-3; D is unclear. Trimming took 4 bases from V and 1 from J, leaving 14 bases between them. CDR1 is MNHEY, CDR2 SMNVEV, per germline (reference sequence). The CDR3 runs to 16 residues. CDR3 sequence (DNA): TGTGCCAGCAGTTCTTACAGTGGGTTATCTGGAAACACCATATATTTT. Translation gives CASSSYSGLSGNTIYF.

The chain links TRBV6-5 to TRBJ1-4, with 9 bases identical to TRBD1. V gave up 6 bases and J gave up 8 bases; unmatched junction bases: 10. CDR3 size: 15 residues. Germline lookup yields CDR1 MNHEY and CDR2 SVGAGI. Written as DNA, the CDR3 is TGTGCCAGCAGGCTCGATGGGACAGGGCGGGAAAAACTGTTTTTT. It specifies CASRLDGTGREKLFF.

The chain is built from TRBV9 and TRBJ2-3, with 8 bases matching TRBD2. Trimming cost V 7 bases and J 2 bases; bases outside gene matches: 9. Germline lookup yields CDR1 SGDLS and CDR2 YYNGEE. The CDR3 runs 15 residues. This CDR3 is CASAYTGGDTDTQYF. In nucleotides, the CDR3 is TGTGCCAGCGCGTACACCGGGGGGGACACAGATACGCAGTATTTT.

The rearrangement joins TRBV29-1 to TRBJ1-1; no reliable D call. The CDR3 spans 12 residues. Germline-derived CDR1 and CDR2 are SQVTM and ANQGSEA. The V end was cut by 6 bases, the J end by 0 bases, with 8 bases between. The CDR3, as DNA: TGCAGCGTCGGACTTCTGAACACTGAAGCTTTCTTT. Its protein product is CSVGLLNTEAFF.

The chain has TRBV28 and TRBJ2-7; 7 nucleotides agree with TRBD2. This CDR3 is built from 16 residues. Germline V gene lookup returns CDR1 MDHEN and CDR2 SYDVKM. The J segment lost 2 bases and the V segment lost 4 bases, leaving 11 bases of the junction unmatched. Here the CDR3 DNA reads TGTGCCAGCAGTTACCCACAGTCCCGGGGGGCCTACGAGCAGTACTTC. It codes for CASSYPQSRGAYEQYF. Full variable domain (rest looked up from reference TRBV28 and TRBJ2-7): DVKVTQSSRYLVKRTGEKVFLECVQDMDHENMFWYRQDPGLGLRLIYFSYDVKMKEKGDIPEGYSVSREKKERFSLILESASTNQTSMYLCASSYPQSRGAYEQYFGPGTRLTVT.

This clone occurred once. The chain uses TRBV5-4 and TRBJ2-7, with no clear D. V was clipped by 1 base and J by 2 bases, with 13 bases between them. This CDR3 has 15 amino acids. Germline CDR1 is SGHNT and CDR2 is YYREEE (reference sequence). This CDR3 is CASSLPLLYAYEQYF. The CDR3 coding sequence is TGTGCCAGCAGCTTGCCCCTACTATACGCCTACGAGCAGTACTTC.

The chain joins TRBV27 to TRBJ2-5; 7 nucleotides agree with TRBD1. The CDR3 has 14 residues. Germline V lookup: CDR1 MNHEY, CDR2 SMNVEV (reference sequence). V shed 7 bases, J shed 3 bases, and the junction held 8 bases outside the gene matches. The CDR3 spells CASTRSGTEETQYF. CDR3 DNA: TGTGCCAGCACCCGCTCCGGGACAGAAGAGACCCAGTACTTC.

This chain uses TRBV28 with TRBJ2-7; 7 bases agree with TRBD1. J lost 5 bases, V lost 6 bases, and 4 bases had no gene match. The CDR3 covers 12 residues. The germline CDR1 and CDR2 sequences are MDHEN and SYDVKM. The CDR3 DNA follows: TGTGCCAGCAGCGACAGGGTTAACGAGCAGTACTTC. Its protein product is CASSDRVNEQYF. Together with reference TRBV28 and TRBJ2-7, the CDR3 gives the full variable domain: DVKVTQSSRYLVKRTGEKVFLECVQDMDHENMFWYRQDPGLGLRLIYFSYDVKMKEKGDIPEGYSVSREKKERFSLILESASTNQTSMYLCASSDRVNEQYFGPGTRLTVT.

This clone was seen just once. The V and J genes are TRBV30 and TRBJ2-1, with 7 bases that match TRBD2. This CDR3 comprises 16 residues. Per germline, CDR1 GTSNPN and CDR2 SVGIG (reference sequence). With 1 base clipped from V and 1 base from J, the junction kept 7 bases outside the gene matches. The CDR3 DNA is TGTGCCTGGAGTGCTCCGGGACTATATTCCTACAATGAGCAGTTCTTC. Translating it yields CAWSAPGLYSYNEQFF.

This clone was detected once. The rearrangement links TRBV28 to TRBJ1-2, with TRBD1 identical over 8 bases. This CDR3 spans 13 amino acids. After removal of 6 bases from V and 8 bases from J, the junction contained 8 bases not matched to a gene. From germline, CDR1 is MDHEN and CDR2 SYDVKM. CDR3 residues: CASRTTGVDGYTF. The CDR3, as DNA: TGTGCCAGCAGAACGACAGGGGTGGACGGCTACACCTTC.

The table lists this clone with a count of one. V gene TRBV4-3 combines with J gene TRBJ2-7; perhaps TRBD2 as D (6 bases). Germline V gene data show CDR1 as LGHNA and CDR2 as YSLEER. The CDR3 covers 16 residues. This chain's CDR3 is CASSQERAGGPLRRGV. CDR3 nucleotides: TGCGCCAGCAGCCAAGAAAGGGCCGGGGGACCCCTCCGGCGGGGAGTC.

The chain couples TRBV28 to TRBJ2-7, with D possibly being TRBD2 (5 bases). V lost 6 bases to trimming and J lost 7 bases, with 16 bases between them. From germline, CDR1 is MDHEN and CDR2 SYDVKM. The CDR3 runs 13 residues. CDR3 in DNA: TGTGCCAGCAGCTCAACGGACCGGGGAGAGCAGTACTTC. Its translation is CASSSTDRGEQYF. The whole variable domain, remainder taken from reference TRBV28 and TRBJ2-7, is DVKVTQSSRYLVKRTGEKVFLECVQDMDHENMFWYRQDPGLGLRLIYFSYDVKMKEKGDIPEGYSVSREKKERFSLILESASTNQTSMYLCASSSTDRGEQYFGPGTRLTVT.

The rearrangement joins TRBV30 to TRBJ2-1, with 10 positions matching TRBD2. Trimming took 1 base from V and 3 from J; bases not matched to a gene: 0. This CDR3 has 14 residues. Germline V gene sequence: CDR1 GTSNPN, CDR2 SVGIG (reference sequence). CDR3 region: CAWSGTSGYNEQFF. Written as DNA, the CDR3 is TGTGCCTGGAGTGGGACTAGCGGCTACAATGAGCAGTTCTTC. Drawing the rest from reference TRBV30 and TRBJ2-1, the complete variable domain is SQTIHQWPATLVQPVGSPLSLECTVEGTSNPNLYWYRQAAGRGLQLLFYSVGIGQISSEVPQNLSASRPQDRQFILSSKKLLLSDSGFYLCAWSGTSGYNEQFFGPGTRLTVL.

J is TRBJ1-4 and V is TRBV5-1; D is ambiguous. The germline CDR1 and CDR2 sequences are SGHRS and YFSETQ. The CDR3 runs 15 residues. V lost 0 bases, J lost 5 bases, and 11 bases lay in between. CDR3 loop: CASSLEPVPNEKLFF. For the CDR3, the DNA is TGCGCCAGCAGCTTGGAACCGGTCCCAAATGAAAAACTGTTTTTT.

V gene TRBV5-1 combines with J gene TRBJ2-7; 13 nucleotides agree with TRBD2. The germline CDR1 and CDR2 sequences are SGHRS and YFSETQ. The J segment lost 4 bases and the V segment lost 4 bases, leaving 8 bases of the junction unmatched. The CDR3 extends over 16 amino acids. The CDR3 is CASSAGTSGTRYEQYF. Here the CDR3 DNA reads TGCGCCAGCAGCGCGGGGACTAGCGGGACCCGGTACGAGCAGTACTTC.

The chain recombines TRBV4-1 with TRBJ2-1; 7 bases align to TRBD2. Germline-derived CDR1 and CDR2 are MGHRA and YSYEKL. Trimming at V came to 4 bases and at J to 9 bases, leaving 9 bases not matched to a gene. There are 14 residues in the CDR3. CDR3 DNA: TGCGCCAGCAGCCCCCAGGTACTAGCGAGTGAGCAGTTCTTC. Amino acids: CASSPQVLASEQFF.

V gene TRBV18 combines with J gene TRBJ2-7, with 11 bases lining up with TRBD2. The CDR3 sequence is 15 residues long. V gave up 4 bases and J gave up 3 bases; unmatched junction bases: 5. Looked up from germline, CDR1 is KGHSH and CDR2 is LQKENI. Written as DNA, the CDR3 is TGTGCCAGCTCACAGACTAGCGGGACGATCTACGAGCAGTACTTC. Translating gives CASSQTSGTIYEQYF.

This chain connects TRBV4-2 to TRBJ2-7; 9 nucleotides line up with TRBD1. There are 16 residues in the CDR3. V lost 5 bases to trimming and J lost 1 base; unmatched junction nucleotides: 9. Germline-derived CDR1 and CDR2 are LGHNA and YNFKEQ. CDR3 bases: TGTGCCAGCAGCTACAGCACAGGGGGCTCATCCTACGAGCAGTACTTC. Translation gives CASSYSTGGSSYEQYF.

The chain joins TRBV28 to TRBJ2-7; perhaps TRBD1 as D (6 bases). CDR3 size: 18 residues. In germline, CDR1 is MDHEN, CDR2 SYDVKM. The ends were cut back, 3 bases at V and 1 base at J, with 22 bases in the middle. The CDR3 nucleotides are TGTGCCAGCAGTTTGTCGCAGGGGAAAGGTCTAGGATCCTACGAGCAGTACTTC. Translating gives CASSLSQGKGLGSYEQYF.

The V call is TRBV7-2, the J call TRBJ2-7, with TRBD2 identical over 9 bases. The V segment lost 5 bases and the J segment 4 bases; nucleotides outside the gene matches: 9. The CDR3 length is 15 residues. Germline V lookup: CDR1 SGHTA, CDR2 FQGNSA. CDR3 DNA: TGTGCCAGCAGCCCCAGGACTAGCGCCATATACGAGCAGTACTTC. It translates to CASSPRTSAIYEQYF.

The chain is built from TRBV30 and TRBJ2-1, with a possible D match to TRBD1 (8 bases). V lost 2 bases to trimming and J lost 5 bases, with 13 bases between them. CDR1 is GTSNPN, CDR2 SVGIG, per germline (reference sequence). The CDR3 runs to 14 residues. The CDR3 protein is CAWSFTGGDNEQFF. In DNA form, the CDR3 reads TGTGCCTGGAGTTTCACAGGGGGGGACAATGAGCAGTTCTTC.

This clone was detected only once. The chain is built from TRBV5-1 and TRBJ1-3; 8 bases fit TRBD1. The germline V gene encodes CDR1 SGHRS and CDR2 YFSETQ. This CDR3 is built from 17 residues. V gave up 4 bases and J gave up 0 bases; unmatched junction bases: 9. This CDR3 is CASSPGQDPNSGNTIYF. The CDR3 coding sequence is TGCGCCAGCAGCCCGGGACAGGACCCTAACTCTGGAAACACCATATATTTT. Combining the CDR3 with reference TRBV5-1 and TRBJ1-3 gives the whole variable domain KAGVTQTPRYLIKTRGQQVTLSCSPISGHRSVSWYQQTPGQGLQFLFEYFSETQRNKGNFPGRFSGRQFSNSRSEMNVSTLELGDSALYLCASSPGQDPNSGNTIYFGEGSWLTVV.